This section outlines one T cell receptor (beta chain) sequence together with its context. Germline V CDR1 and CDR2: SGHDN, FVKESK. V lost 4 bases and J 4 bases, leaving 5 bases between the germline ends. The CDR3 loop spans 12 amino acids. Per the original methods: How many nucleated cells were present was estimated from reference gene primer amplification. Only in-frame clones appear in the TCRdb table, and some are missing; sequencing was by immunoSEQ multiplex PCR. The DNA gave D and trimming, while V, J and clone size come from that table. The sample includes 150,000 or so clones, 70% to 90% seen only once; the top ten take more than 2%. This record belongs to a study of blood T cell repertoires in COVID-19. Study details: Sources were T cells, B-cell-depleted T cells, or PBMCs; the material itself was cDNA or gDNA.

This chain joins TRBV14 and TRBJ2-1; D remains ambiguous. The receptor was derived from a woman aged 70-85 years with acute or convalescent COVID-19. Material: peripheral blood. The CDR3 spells CASSPPYNEQFF. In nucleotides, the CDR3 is TGTGCCAGCAGCCCCCCATACAATGAGCAGTTCTTC.